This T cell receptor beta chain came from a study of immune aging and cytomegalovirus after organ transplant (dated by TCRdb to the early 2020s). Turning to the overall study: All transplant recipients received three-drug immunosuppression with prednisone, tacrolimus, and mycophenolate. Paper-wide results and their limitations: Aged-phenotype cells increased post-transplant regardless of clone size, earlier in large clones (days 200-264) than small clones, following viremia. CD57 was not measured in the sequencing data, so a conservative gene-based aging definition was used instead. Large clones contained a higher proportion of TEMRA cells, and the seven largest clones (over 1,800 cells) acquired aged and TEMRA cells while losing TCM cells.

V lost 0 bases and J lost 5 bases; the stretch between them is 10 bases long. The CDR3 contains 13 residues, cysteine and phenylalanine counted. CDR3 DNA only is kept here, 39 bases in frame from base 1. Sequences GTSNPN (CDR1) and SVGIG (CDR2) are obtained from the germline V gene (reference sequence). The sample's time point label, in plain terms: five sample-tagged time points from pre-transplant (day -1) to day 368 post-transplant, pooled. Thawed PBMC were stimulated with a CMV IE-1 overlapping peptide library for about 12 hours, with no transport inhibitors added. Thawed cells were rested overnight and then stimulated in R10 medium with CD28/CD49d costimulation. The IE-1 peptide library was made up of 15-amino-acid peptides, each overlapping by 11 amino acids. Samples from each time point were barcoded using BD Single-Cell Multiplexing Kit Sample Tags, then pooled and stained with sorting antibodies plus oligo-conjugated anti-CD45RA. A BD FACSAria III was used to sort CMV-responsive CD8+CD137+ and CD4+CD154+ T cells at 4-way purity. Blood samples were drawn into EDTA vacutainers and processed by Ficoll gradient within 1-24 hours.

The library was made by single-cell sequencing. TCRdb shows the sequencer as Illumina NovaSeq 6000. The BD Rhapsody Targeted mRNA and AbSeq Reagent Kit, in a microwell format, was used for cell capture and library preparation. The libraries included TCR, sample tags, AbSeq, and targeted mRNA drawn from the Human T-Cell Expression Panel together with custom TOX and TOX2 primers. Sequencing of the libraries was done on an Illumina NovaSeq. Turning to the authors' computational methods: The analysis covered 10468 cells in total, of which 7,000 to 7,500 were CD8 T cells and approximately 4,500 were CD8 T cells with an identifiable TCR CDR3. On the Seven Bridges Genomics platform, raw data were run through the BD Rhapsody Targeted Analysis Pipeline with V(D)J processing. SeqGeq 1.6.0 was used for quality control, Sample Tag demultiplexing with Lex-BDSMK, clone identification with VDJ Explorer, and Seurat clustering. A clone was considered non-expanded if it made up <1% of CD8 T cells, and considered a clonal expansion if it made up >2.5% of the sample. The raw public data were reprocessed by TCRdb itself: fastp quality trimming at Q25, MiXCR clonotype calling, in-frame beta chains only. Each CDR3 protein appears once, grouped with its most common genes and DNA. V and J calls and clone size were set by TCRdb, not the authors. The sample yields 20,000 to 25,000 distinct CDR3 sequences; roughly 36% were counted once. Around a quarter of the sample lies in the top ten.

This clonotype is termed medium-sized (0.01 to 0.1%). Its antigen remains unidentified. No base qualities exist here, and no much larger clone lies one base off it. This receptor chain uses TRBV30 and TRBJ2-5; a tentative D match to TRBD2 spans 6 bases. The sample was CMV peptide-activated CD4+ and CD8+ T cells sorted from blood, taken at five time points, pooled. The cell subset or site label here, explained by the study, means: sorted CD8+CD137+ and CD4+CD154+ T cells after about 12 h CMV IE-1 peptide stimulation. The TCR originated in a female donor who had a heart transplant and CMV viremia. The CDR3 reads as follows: CAWSVVLAETQYF. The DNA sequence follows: TGTGCCTGGAGTGTAGTTCTAGCGGAGACCCAGTACTTC.